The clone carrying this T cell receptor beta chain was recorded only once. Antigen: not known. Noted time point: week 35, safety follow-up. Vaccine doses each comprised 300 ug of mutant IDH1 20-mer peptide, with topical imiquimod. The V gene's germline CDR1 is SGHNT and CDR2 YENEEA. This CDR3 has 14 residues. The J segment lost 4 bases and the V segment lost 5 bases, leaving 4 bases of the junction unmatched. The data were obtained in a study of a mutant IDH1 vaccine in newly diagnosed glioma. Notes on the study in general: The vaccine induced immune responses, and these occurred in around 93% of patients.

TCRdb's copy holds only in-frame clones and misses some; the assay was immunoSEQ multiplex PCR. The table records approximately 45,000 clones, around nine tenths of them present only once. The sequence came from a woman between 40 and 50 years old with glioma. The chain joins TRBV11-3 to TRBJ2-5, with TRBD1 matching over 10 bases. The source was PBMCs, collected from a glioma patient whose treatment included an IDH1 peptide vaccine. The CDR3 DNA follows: TGTGCCAGCAGCCCGGGACAGGGGCTAGAGACCCAGTACTTC. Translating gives CASSPGQGLETQYF.